The entry below describes one T cell receptor (beta chain). The record originates from a study of identical twins. TCRdb re-derived calls from the 5' RACE reads in MiXCR, one entry per CDR3 protein. This repertoire shows about 1.7 million distinct CDR3 sequences, roughly 35% found once; its top ten account for about 0.27%. The germline V gene has CDR1 LNHDA and CDR2 SQIVND (reference sequence). V gave up 0 bases and J gave up 5 bases; unmatched junction bases: 3. The CDR3 runs 14 residues. This chain links TRBV19 with TRBJ1-2; 7 bases are a match to TRBD1. Sequencing was done on a sample of cord blood. This clonotype was sampled from a newborn girl in good health. CDR3 sequence: CASSIDATGYGYTF. The CDR3 nucleotides read TGTGCCAGTAGTATAGATGCGACAGGGTATGGCTACACCTTC.